The subject of this entry is one T cell receptor beta chain. The CDR3 covers 16 residues. CDR1 is LNHDA, CDR2 SQIVND, per germline (reference sequence). The V gene lost 1 base and the J gene lost 5 bases, with 17 bases spanning the gap. This entry comes from a study of T cell responses to AZD1222 COVID-19 vaccine. Profiled with immunoSEQ multiplex PCR; TCRdb holds only in-frame clones, not every one. The sample contains 95,000 to 100,000 clones, less than 90% of which appear only once. The V call is TRBV19, the J call TRBJ1-1; no definite D call. The clonotype was recovered from an adult in good health. This specimen consisted of peripheral blood, obtained on day 0 of AZD1222 vaccination. The CDR3 loop is CASSIGRAGYRTEAFF. In nucleotides, the CDR3 is TGTGCCAGTAGTATAGGAAGGGCAGGATATCGAACTGAAGCTTTCTTT. Drawing the rest from reference TRBV19 and TRBJ1-1, the complete variable domain is DGGITQSPKYLFRKEGQNVTLSCEQNLNHDAMYWYRQDPGQGLRLIYYSQIVNDFQKGDIAEGYSVSREKKESFPLTVTSAQKNPTAFYLCASSIGRAGYRTEAFFGQGTRLTVV.